This TCR beta chain was captured in a study of blood T cells in healthy people across ages. Russia was home to the donors, healthy Caucasian individuals aged about 6 to 90. A second roughly 6 to 12 cycle PCR used barcoded and J-beta primers. TCRdb re-called the 5' RACE reads through MiXCR, storing one row per CDR3 protein. The table records fewer than 950,000 distinct CDR3 sequences, roughly 50% of them present only once. V was pared by 2 bases and J by 7 bases, with 15 bases of the junction left unmatched. Germline assignment: CDR1 SGDLS and CDR2 YYNGEE. CDR3 size: 16 residues. Sequencing was performed on blood. The chain uses TRBV9 and TRBJ2-7; 7 bases are a match to TRBD1. This clonotype originated in an elderly man in good health. CDR3 residues: CASSVQPNGQVGEQYF. The CDR3 DNA reads TGTGCCAGCAGCGTGCAACCCAACGGACAGGTGGGTGAGCAGTACTTC.